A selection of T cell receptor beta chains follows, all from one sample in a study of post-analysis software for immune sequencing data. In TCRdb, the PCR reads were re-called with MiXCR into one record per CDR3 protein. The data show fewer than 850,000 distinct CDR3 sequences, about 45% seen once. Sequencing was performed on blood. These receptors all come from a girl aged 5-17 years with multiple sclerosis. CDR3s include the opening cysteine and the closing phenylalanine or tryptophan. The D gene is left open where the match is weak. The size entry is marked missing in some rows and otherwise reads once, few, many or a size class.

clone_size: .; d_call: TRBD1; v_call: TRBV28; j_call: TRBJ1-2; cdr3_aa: CASSLDPTGIGYTF; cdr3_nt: TGTGCCAGCAGTTTAGACCCGACAGGGATCGGCTACACCTTC
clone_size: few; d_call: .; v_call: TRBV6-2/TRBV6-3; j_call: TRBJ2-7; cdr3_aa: CASSYASGQASYEQYF; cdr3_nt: TGTGCCAGCAGCTACGCCTCGGGACAAGCTTCCTACGAGCAGTACTTC
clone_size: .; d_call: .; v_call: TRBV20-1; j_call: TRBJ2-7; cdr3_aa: CSARKEYNEQYF; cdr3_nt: TGCAGTGCTAGAAAGGAGTACAATGAGCAGTACTTC
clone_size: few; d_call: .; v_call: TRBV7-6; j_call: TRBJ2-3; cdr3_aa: CASSRESTDTQYF; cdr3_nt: TGTGCCAGCAGCCGGGAGAGCACAGATACGCAGTATTTT
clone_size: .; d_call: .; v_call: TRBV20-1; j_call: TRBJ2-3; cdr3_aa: CSARLGGLGSTDTQYF; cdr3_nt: TGCAGTGCTAGACTGGGGGGCCTAGGAAGCACAGATACGCAGTATTTT
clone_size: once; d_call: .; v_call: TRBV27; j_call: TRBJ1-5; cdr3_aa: CASSFGPSHNQPQHF; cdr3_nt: TGTGCCAGCAGTTTCGGTCCCTCCCATAATCAGCCCCAGCATTTT
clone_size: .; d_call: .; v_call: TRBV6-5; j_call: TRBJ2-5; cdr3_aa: CASTPSSQGRKTQYF; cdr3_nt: TGTGCCAGCACACCGTCGTCACAGGGTAGGAAGACCCAGTACTTC
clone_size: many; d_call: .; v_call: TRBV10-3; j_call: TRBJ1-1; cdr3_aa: CAISGSRGSEAFF; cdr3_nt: TGTGCCATCAGCGGCTCCCGGGGGTCTGAAGCTTTCTTT
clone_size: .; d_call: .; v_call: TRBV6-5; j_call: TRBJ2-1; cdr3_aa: CASSTWGYNEQFF; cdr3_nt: TGTGCCAGCAGTACCTGGGGTTACAATGAGCAGTTCTTC
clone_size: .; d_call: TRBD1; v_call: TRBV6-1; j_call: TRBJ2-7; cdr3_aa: CASSEQGAGSYEQYF; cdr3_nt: TGTGCCAGCAGTGAACAGGGGGCTGGTTCCTACGAGCAGTACTTC
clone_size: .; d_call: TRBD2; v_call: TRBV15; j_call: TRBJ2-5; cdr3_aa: CATSRDPGLAYQETQYF; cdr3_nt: TGTGCCACCAGCAGAGATCCCGGACTAGCGTACCAAGAGACCCAGTACTTC
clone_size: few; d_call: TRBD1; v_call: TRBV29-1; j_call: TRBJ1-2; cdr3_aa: CSVEDVGTGIYGYTF; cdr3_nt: TGCAGCGTTGAAGATGTAGGGACAGGGATTTATGGCTACACCTTC
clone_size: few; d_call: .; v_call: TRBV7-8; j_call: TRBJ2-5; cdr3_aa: CASSLDASLRETQYF; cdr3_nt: TGTGCCAGCAGCTTAGACGCGAGCCTCCGGGAGACCCAGTACTTC
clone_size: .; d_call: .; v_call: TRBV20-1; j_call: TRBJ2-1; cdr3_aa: CSAWTLDYSYNEQFF; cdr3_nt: TGCAGTGCTTGGACACTTGACTACTCCTACAATGAGCAGTTCTTC
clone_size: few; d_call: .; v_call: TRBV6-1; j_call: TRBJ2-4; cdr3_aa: CASRTHLGVETGSENIQYF; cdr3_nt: TGTGCCAGCAGGACCCACCTTGGAGTCGAAACAGGTAGCGAAAACATTCAGTACTTC
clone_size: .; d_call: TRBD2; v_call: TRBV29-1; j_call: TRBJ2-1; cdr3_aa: CSVAASGYNEQFF; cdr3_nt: TGCAGCGTTGCGGCTAGCGGCTACAATGAGCAGTTCTTC
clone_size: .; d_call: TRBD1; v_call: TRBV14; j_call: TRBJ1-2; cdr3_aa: CASSPARQGRGYTF; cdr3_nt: TGTGCCAGCAGCCCCGCCCGACAGGGCCGTGGCTACACCTTC
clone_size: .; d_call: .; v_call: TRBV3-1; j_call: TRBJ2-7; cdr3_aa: CAGSQDQGASYEQYF; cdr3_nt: TGTGCCGGCAGCCAAGATCAGGGTGCCTCCTACGAGCAGTACTTC
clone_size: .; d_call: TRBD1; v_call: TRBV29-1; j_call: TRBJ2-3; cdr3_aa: CSSGQGASSDTQYF; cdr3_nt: TGCAGCTCTGGACAGGGGGCGAGCTCAGATACGCAGTATTTT
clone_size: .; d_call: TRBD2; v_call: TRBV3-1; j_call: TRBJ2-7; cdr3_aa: CASSPSTSGQPYEQYF; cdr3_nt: TGTGCCAGCAGCCCTTCTACTAGCGGGCAACCCTACGAGCAGTACTTC
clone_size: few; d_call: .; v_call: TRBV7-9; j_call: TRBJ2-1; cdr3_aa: CASSFLGGGPFVNEQFF; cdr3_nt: TGTGCCAGCAGCTTTCTGGGGGGAGGCCCCTTTGTCAATGAGCAGTTCTTC
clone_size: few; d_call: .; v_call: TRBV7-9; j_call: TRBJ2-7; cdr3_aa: CASRGQASEQYF; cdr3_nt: TGTGCCAGCAGAGGGCAGGCATCCGAGCAGTACTTC
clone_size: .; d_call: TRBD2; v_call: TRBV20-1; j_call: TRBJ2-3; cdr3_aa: CSVQRTSGSTDTRYF; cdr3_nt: TGCAGTGTCCAAAGGACTAGCGGGAGCACAGATACGCGGTATTTT
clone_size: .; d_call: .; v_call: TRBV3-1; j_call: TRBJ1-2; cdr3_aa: CASSQYRQVNYGYTF; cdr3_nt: TGTGCCAGCAGCCAATACCGACAGGTTAACTATGGCTACACCTTC
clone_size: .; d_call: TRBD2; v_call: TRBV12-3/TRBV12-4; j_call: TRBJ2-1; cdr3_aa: CASSLVLAGGHRYNEQFF; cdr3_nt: TGTGCCAGCAGTTTAGTGCTAGCGGGAGGGCATCGGTACAATGAGCAGTTCTTC
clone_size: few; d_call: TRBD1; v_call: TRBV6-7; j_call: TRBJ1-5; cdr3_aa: CAARDGTDNQPQHF; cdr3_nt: TGTGCCGCAAGAGACGGGACAGATAATCAGCCCCAGCATTTT
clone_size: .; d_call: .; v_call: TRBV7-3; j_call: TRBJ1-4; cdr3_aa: CASRFPRGEKLFF; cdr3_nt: TGTGCCAGCAGATTTCCCCGAGGGGAAAAACTGTTTTTT
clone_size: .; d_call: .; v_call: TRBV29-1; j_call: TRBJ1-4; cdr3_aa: CSVAATGLNEKLFF; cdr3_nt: TGCAGCGTTGCGGCGACAGGCCTTAATGAAAAACTGTTTTTT
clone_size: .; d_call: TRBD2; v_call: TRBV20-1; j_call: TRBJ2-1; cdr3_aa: CSVTAGLAEGNEQFF; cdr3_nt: TGCAGTGTCACGGCAGGGCTAGCGGAGGGCAATGAGCAGTTCTTC
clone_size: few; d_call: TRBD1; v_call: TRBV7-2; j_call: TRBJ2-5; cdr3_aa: CASSWDRDGFPQYF; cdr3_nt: TGTGCCAGCAGCTGGGACAGGGACGGGTTCCCGCAGTACTTC
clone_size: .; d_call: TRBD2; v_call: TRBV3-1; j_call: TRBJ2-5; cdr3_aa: CASSQATSGRSETQYF; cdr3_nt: TGTGCCAGCAGCCAAGCTACTAGCGGGAGATCGGAGACCCAGTACTTC
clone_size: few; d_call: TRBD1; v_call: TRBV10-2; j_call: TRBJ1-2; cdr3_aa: CASSAGTGHGYTF; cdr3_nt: TGCGCCAGCAGCGCCGGGACAGGGCATGGCTACACCTTC
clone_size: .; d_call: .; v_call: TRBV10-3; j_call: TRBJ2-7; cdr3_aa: CAISGNYEQYF; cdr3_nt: TGTGCCATCAGCGGTAACTACGAGCAGTACTTC
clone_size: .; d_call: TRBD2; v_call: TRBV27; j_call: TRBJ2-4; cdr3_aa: CASSAGGINIQYF; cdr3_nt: TGTGCCAGTTCCGCGGGAGGGATAAACATTCAGTACTTC
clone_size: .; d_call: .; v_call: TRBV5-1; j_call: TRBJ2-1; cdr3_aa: CATTIPGGNEQFF; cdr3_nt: TGCGCCACCACCATACCGGGCGGCAATGAGCAGTTCTTC
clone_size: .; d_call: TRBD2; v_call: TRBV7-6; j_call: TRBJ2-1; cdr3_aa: CASSLRTSGRFNEQFF; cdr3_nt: TGTGCCAGCAGCCTTCGGACTAGCGGGAGGTTCAATGAGCAGTTCTTC
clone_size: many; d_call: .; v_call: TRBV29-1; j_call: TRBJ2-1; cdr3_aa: CSVEGYNEQFF; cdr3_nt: TGCAGTGTCGAAGGCTACAATGAGCAGTTCTTC
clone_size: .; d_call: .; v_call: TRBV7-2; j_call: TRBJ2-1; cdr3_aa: CVSSEKLGNYNEQFF; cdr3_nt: TGTGTCAGCAGCGAAAAGCTTGGAAACTACAATGAGCAGTTCTTC
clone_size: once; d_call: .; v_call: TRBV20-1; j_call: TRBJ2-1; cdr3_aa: CSASQFGAASYNEQFF; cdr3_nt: TGCAGTGCTTCGCAGTTCGGGGCCGCCTCCTACAATGAGCAGTTCTTC
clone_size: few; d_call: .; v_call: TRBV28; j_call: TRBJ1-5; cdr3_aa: CASSQSDQPQHF; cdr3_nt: TGTGCCAGCAGTCAGTCCGATCAGCCCCAGCATTTT
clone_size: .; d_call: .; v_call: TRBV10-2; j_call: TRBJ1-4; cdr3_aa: CASSEGGRPNEKLFF; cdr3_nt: TGCGCCAGCAGTGAAGGTGGCCGGCCCAATGAAAAACTGTTTTTT
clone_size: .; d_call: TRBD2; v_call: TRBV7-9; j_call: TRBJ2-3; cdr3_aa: CASSLSSGDTDTQYF; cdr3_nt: TGTGCCAGCAGCTTATCTAGCGGGGACACAGATACGCAGTATTTT
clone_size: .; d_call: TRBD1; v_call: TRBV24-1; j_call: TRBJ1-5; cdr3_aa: CATSDARQGGDQPQHF; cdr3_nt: TGTGCCACCAGTGATGCCCGACAGGGCGGCGATCAGCCCCAGCATTTT
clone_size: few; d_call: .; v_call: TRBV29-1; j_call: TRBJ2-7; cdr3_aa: CSVEDPGMGYEQYF; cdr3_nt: TGCAGCGTTGAAGATCCCGGAATGGGGTACGAGCAGTACTTC
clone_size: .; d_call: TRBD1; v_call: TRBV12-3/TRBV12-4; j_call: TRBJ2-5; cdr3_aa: CATQGGPDEQYF; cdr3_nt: TGTGCCACCCAAGGGGGCCCCGATGAGCAGTACTTT
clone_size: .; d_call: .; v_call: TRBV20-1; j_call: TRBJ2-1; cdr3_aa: CSARRPQGLNEQFF; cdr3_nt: TGCAGTGCTCGCCGTCCCCAGGGGCTCAATGAGCAGTTCTTC
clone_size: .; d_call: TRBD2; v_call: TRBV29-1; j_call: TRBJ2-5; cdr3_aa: CSVEGLAVKNEQYF; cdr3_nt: TGCAGCGTTGAGGGACTAGCGGTAAAAAATGAGCAGTACTTC
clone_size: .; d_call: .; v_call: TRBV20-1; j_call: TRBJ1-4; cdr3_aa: CSARDSQPVLGEKLFF; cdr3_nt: TGCAGTGCTAGAGATTCTCAGCCCGTGTTAGGTGAAAAACTGTTTTTT
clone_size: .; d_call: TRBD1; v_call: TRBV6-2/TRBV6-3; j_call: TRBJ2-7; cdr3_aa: CASSHGTAGEQYF; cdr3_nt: TGTGCCAGCAGTCACGGGACAGCCGGCGAGCAGTACTTC
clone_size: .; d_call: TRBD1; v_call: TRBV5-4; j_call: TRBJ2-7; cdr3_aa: CASSLSSGGEEQYF; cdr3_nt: TGTGCCAGCAGCTTATCCTCAGGGGGAGAAGAGCAGTACTTC
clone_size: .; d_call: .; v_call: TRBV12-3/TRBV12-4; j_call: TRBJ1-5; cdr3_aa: CASSPKPSYPPNQPQHF; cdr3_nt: TGTGCCAGCAGCCCTAAACCATCCTACCCCCCCAATCAGCCCCAGCATTTT
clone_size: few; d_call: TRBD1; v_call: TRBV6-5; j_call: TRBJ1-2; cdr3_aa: CASSWTTGVGYTF; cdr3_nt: TGTGCCAGCAGTTGGACTACAGGGGTCGGCTACACCTTC
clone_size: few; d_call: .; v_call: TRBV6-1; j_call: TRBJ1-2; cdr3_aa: CASSDGYRVGYTF; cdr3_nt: TGTGCCAGCAGTGACGGGTACAGGGTTGGCTACACCTTC
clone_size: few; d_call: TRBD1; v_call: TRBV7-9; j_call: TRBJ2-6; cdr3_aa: CASSPDRTGLSGANVLTF; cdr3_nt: TGTGCCAGCAGCCCTGATAGGACAGGCCTCTCTGGGGCCAACGTCCTGACTTTC
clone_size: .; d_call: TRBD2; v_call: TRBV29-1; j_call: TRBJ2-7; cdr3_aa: CSVGLAGVSYEQYF; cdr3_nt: TGCAGCGTCGGATTAGCGGGAGTCTCCTACGAGCAGTACTTC